This TCR beta chain was sequenced during a study of cytomegalovirus exposure and HLA in healthy donors. The germline CDR1 and CDR2 sequences are SGHKS and YYEKEE (reference sequence). The V and J ends lost 4 bases and 2 bases, in that order; junction bases with no gene match: 16. The CDR3 contains 19 residues. In the PCR, 60 Vbeta and 13 Jbeta primers were used. Sequencing was performed with immunoSEQ multiplex PCR; in TCRdb, only in-frame clones are kept and a portion is missing. Of roughly 100,000 clones in the sample, 65% to 75% were seen once. The sequenced sample consisted of PBMCs. This receptor was obtained from a female donor in good health and CMV-seronegative. The chain couples TRBV5-5 to TRBJ2-5; 11 nucleotides match TRBD2. CDR3 DNA sequence: TGTGCCAGCAGCCCTACGCTGACTAGCGGGACGGGTCGGCAAGAGACCCAGTACTTC. This codes for CASSPTLTSGTGRQETQYF.